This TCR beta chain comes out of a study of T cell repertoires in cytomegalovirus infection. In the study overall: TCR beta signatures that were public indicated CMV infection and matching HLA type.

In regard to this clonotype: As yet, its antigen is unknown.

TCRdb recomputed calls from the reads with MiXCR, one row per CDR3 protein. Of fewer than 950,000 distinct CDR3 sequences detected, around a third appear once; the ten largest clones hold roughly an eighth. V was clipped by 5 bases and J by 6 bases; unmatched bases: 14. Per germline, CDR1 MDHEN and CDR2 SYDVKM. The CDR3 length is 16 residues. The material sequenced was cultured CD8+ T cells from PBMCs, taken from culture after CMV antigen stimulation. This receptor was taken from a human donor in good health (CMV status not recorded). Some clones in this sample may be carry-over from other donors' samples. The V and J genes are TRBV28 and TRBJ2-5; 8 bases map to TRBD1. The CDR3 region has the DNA TGTGCCAGCAGTCCCCCCCAGGGGGCACCCGGCAAGACCCAGTACTTC. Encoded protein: CASSPPQGAPGKTQYF.